This T cell receptor (beta chain) was identified in a study of cytomegalovirus exposure and HLA in healthy donors. The CDR3 length is 14 residues. The V gene's germline CDR1 is SGHDN and CDR2 FVKESK. V was pared by 0 bases and J by 2 bases, with 8 bases between. Points from the study as a whole: Cytomegalovirus-associated status was assigned to 150 or so TCR beta chains. The authors confirmed in vitro that a few CMV-associated chains were specific for CMV antigens. The study found most TCR sequences rare, yet found some public TCRs in many donors. According to a subsequent analysis, TCR clusters identified in the first cohort showed a tendency to co-occur across the roughly 120 validation repertoires.

On this clone itself: The antigen is not known.

The protocol was immunoSEQ multiplex PCR, while the TCRdb copy is restricted to in-frame clones and leaves out a portion. The repertoire holds approximately 170,000 clones, less than 85% seen once, with 16% in the top ten. This TCR came from a man aged 18-30 years in good health and CMV-seropositive. The chain recombines TRBV14 with TRBJ2-7; no clear D. The source material was PBMCs. The CDR3 here is CASSQDIAAYEQYF. Written as DNA, the CDR3 is TGTGCCAGCAGCCAAGATATAGCCGCCTACGAGCAGTACTTC.